These T cell receptor beta chains were read from a single sample in a study of glioma-infiltrating T cells after dendritic cell vaccination. Sequencing was performed with immunoSEQ multiplex PCR; in TCRdb, only in-frame clones are kept and a portion is missing. The profile shows almost 65,000 clones, about 81% of them singletons. The material sequenced was blood, taken before dendritic cell vaccination. The receptors derive from a human donor with glioblastoma. The CDR3 runs from the conserved cysteine through the conserved F or W. Fields, in order: CDR3 DNA, CDR3 protein, J gene, V gene, clone size, D gene. A D gene is named only where the DNA matches it firmly. Only part of the rows carry a size: once, few, many, or a class if the clone is expanded.

cdr3_nt: TGTGCCAGCAGCATACGGGACAGGGAATACGAGACCCAGTACTTC; cdr3_aa: CASSIRDREYETQYF; j_call: TRBJ2-5; v_call: TRBV9; clone_size: few; d_call: TRBD1
cdr3_nt: TGTGCCAGCTCGCGACAGCGTCCCGGGGAGCTGTTTTTT; cdr3_aa: CASSRQRPGELFF; j_call: TRBJ2-2; v_call: TRBV18; clone_size: -; d_call: -
cdr3_nt: TGTGCCAAGGTCCCAGCGGGTTCCTACGAGCAGTACTTC; cdr3_aa: CAKVPAGSYEQYF; j_call: TRBJ2-7; v_call: TRBV19; clone_size: -; d_call: -
cdr3_nt: TGTGCCAGCAGTTTCCGGACAGGGTGGGAAGATACGCAGTATTTT; cdr3_aa: CASSFRTGWEDTQYF; j_call: TRBJ2-3; v_call: TRBV5-4; clone_size: -; d_call: TRBD1
cdr3_nt: TGTGCCAGCAGTTATGCGGGGGGCTACGAGCAGTACTTC; cdr3_aa: CASSYAGGYEQYF; j_call: TRBJ2-7; v_call: TRBV6-6; clone_size: -; d_call: TRBD2
cdr3_nt: TGTGCCAGCCGCCCAGGGGCCGGTGGTGAAAAACTGTTTTTT; cdr3_aa: CASRPGAGGEKLFF; j_call: TRBJ1-4; v_call: TRBV6-1; clone_size: -; d_call: -
cdr3_nt: TGTGCCAGCAGCATGAGGGGGCTGGCTGAAGCTTTCTTT; cdr3_aa: CASSMRGLAEAFF; j_call: TRBJ1-1; v_call: TRBV5-8; clone_size: -; d_call: TRBD1
cdr3_nt: TGTGCCAGTAAGAAGGGACAGAGCTCCTACAATGAGCAGTTCTTC; cdr3_aa: CASKKGQSSYNEQFF; j_call: TRBJ2-1; v_call: TRBV19; clone_size: -; d_call: TRBD1
cdr3_nt: TGTGCCAGCAGCGTAGGGGCGGACTCGAACACCGGGGAGCTGTTTTTT; cdr3_aa: CASSVGADSNTGELFF; j_call: TRBJ2-2; v_call: TRBV9; clone_size: -; d_call: -
cdr3_nt: TGCGCCAGCAGCTCATCGGAGAATTCACCCCTCCACTTT; cdr3_aa: CASSSSENSPLHF; j_call: TRBJ1-6; v_call: TRBV5-1; clone_size: -; d_call: -
cdr3_nt: TGTGCCAGCAGCGAGAGACAGGGGCGGGCCACTGAAGCTTTCTTT; cdr3_aa: CASSERQGRATEAFF; j_call: TRBJ1-1; v_call: TRBV5-5; clone_size: few; d_call: TRBD1
cdr3_nt: TGTGCCAGCAGTCACAGGACTGAAGCTTTCTTT; cdr3_aa: CASSHRTEAFF; j_call: TRBJ1-1; v_call: TRBV25-1; clone_size: -; d_call: -
cdr3_nt: TGTGCCAACAGTGATCAACCACAGGGCCACGAGCAGTACTTC; cdr3_aa: CANSDQPQGHEQYF; j_call: TRBJ2-7; v_call: TRBV6-1; clone_size: -; d_call: -
cdr3_nt: TGTGCCAGCAGTTGGAGAGGGGGGGGCAACACTGAAGCTTTCTTT; cdr3_aa: CASSWRGGGNTEAFF; j_call: TRBJ1-1; v_call: TRBV6-5; clone_size: once; d_call: -
cdr3_nt: TGTGCCAGCAGCCCCAGCGGGGCTTACGAGCAGTACTTC; cdr3_aa: CASSPSGAYEQYF; j_call: TRBJ2-7; v_call: TRBV7-2; clone_size: -; d_call: TRBD2
cdr3_nt: TGTGCCAGCAGCCCAACAACCCCCGACTACGAGCAGTACTTC; cdr3_aa: CASSPTTPDYEQYF; j_call: TRBJ2-7; v_call: TRBV9; clone_size: -; d_call: -
cdr3_nt: TGTGCCAGCAGCTTAGATCCAGGAAACACCGGGGAGCTGTTTTTT; cdr3_aa: CASSLDPGNTGELFF; j_call: TRBJ2-2; v_call: TRBV11-3; clone_size: -; d_call: -
cdr3_nt: TGTGCCAGCAGTAGACAGGGTCCCGAGACCCAGTACTTC; cdr3_aa: CASSRQGPETQYF; j_call: TRBJ2-5; v_call: TRBV28; clone_size: once; d_call: TRBD1
cdr3_nt: TGTGCCAGCGGGCAGCAGGGCTACGAGCAGTACTTC; cdr3_aa: CASGQQGYEQYF; j_call: TRBJ2-7; v_call: TRBV25-1; clone_size: -; d_call: -
cdr3_nt: TGCGCCAGCAGCTGGACAGTCCGAGACACCATATATTTT; cdr3_aa: CASSWTVRDTIYF; j_call: TRBJ1-3; v_call: TRBV5-1; clone_size: few; d_call: -
cdr3_nt: TGTGCCAGCAGCCGGGACAGACAATCCTACGAGCAGTACTTC; cdr3_aa: CASSRDRQSYEQYF; j_call: TRBJ2-7; v_call: TRBV2; clone_size: -; d_call: TRBD1
cdr3_nt: TGTGCCAGCAGCCCTAGCGAGACCCAGTACTTC; cdr3_aa: CASSPSETQYF; j_call: TRBJ2-5; v_call: TRBV7-9; clone_size: few; d_call: -
cdr3_nt: TGTGCCATCAGGGTGGAGGGACAGGGGATCTACGAGCAGTACTTC; cdr3_aa: CAIRVEGQGIYEQYF; j_call: TRBJ2-7; v_call: TRBV10-3; clone_size: few; d_call: TRBD1
cdr3_nt: TGCGCCAGCAGCCCCCCCCTGAGGGGGATCCAAGAGACCCAGTACTTC; cdr3_aa: CASSPPLRGIQETQYF; j_call: TRBJ2-5; v_call: TRBV5-1; clone_size: -; d_call: -
cdr3_nt: TGTGCCAGCAGTTACTTGGGGGCCCCCTCCTACGAGCAGTACTTC; cdr3_aa: CASSYLGAPSYEQYF; j_call: TRBJ2-7; v_call: TRBV6-5; clone_size: -; d_call: -
cdr3_nt: TGTGCCACCTTGGGGCCTTTGGCGACAGATACGCAGTATTTT; cdr3_aa: CATLGPLATDTQYF; j_call: TRBJ2-3; v_call: TRBV15; clone_size: -; d_call: -
cdr3_nt: TGCAGCGTTGGGCCCAGCGGAGAGGGGACCCAGTACTTC; cdr3_aa: CSVGPSGEGTQYF; j_call: TRBJ2-5; v_call: TRBV29-1; clone_size: -; d_call: -
cdr3_nt: TGTGCCAGCAGCTCGATACAGGGGGCGCGCACCGGGGAGCTGTTTTTT; cdr3_aa: CASSSIQGARTGELFF; j_call: TRBJ2-2; v_call: TRBV11-2; clone_size: -; d_call: TRBD1
cdr3_nt: TGTGCCAGCAGCCCCAACCCCAACCTCAGTCCTAGCACAAGGGATACGCAGTATTTT; cdr3_aa: CASSPNPNLSPSTRDTQYF; j_call: TRBJ2-3; v_call: TRBV7-8; clone_size: few; d_call: -
cdr3_nt: TGCGCCAGCAGCCAAGTTGGAGCGGGGGAAAATGAGCAGTTCTTC; cdr3_aa: CASSQVGAGENEQFF; j_call: TRBJ2-1; v_call: TRBV4-1; clone_size: -; d_call: TRBD2
cdr3_nt: TGTGCCAGCAGTGATATCTATGGCTACACCTTC; cdr3_aa: CASSDIYGYTF; j_call: TRBJ1-2; v_call: TRBV2; clone_size: medium-sized; d_call: -
cdr3_nt: TGCGCCAGCAGCCCTCGACCCCTTCGGGACGGGGAGCTGTTTTTT; cdr3_aa: CASSPRPLRDGELFF; j_call: TRBJ2-2; v_call: TRBV4-1; clone_size: -; d_call: -
cdr3_nt: TGTGCTAGCAGCTGGGGCCAGGGGGACACCATATATTTT; cdr3_aa: CASSWGQGDTIYF; j_call: TRBJ1-3; v_call: TRBV7-7; clone_size: -; d_call: TRBD1
cdr3_nt: TGCAGCGTCGCACTATGGACAGGGCATACTGCCTACGAGCAGTACTTC; cdr3_aa: CSVALWTGHTAYEQYF; j_call: TRBJ2-7; v_call: TRBV29-1; clone_size: once; d_call: TRBD1
cdr3_nt: TGTGCCAGCAGCCAAGAAGTTTTGTCGGGGGAGACCCAGTACTTC; cdr3_aa: CASSQEVLSGETQYF; j_call: TRBJ2-5; v_call: TRBV14; clone_size: -; d_call: -
cdr3_nt: TGTGCCAGCAGTTTAGGACTAGCGGGGAACAATGAGCAGTTCTTC; cdr3_aa: CASSLGLAGNNEQFF; j_call: TRBJ2-1; v_call: TRBV28; clone_size: -; d_call: TRBD2
cdr3_nt: TGCGCCAGCAGCCAAGGGACAGGGAGGGGAACTGAAGCTTTCTTT; cdr3_aa: CASSQGTGRGTEAFF; j_call: TRBJ1-1; v_call: TRBV4-1; clone_size: -; d_call: TRBD1
cdr3_nt: TGTGCCAGCAGCTTTTGGGGGCGGGTGAACGAAAAACTGTTTTTT; cdr3_aa: CASSFWGRVNEKLFF; j_call: TRBJ1-4; v_call: TRBV5-4; clone_size: -; d_call: -
cdr3_nt: TGTGCCGGGGGGACAGGAGGATACAATGAGCAGTTCTTC; cdr3_aa: CAGGTGGYNEQFF; j_call: TRBJ2-1; v_call: TRBV2; clone_size: -; d_call: TRBD1
cdr3_nt: TGCGCCAGCAGCTTGGCCTTGCGGGGAGTCTTCTATGGCTACACCTTC; cdr3_aa: CASSLALRGVFYGYTF; j_call: TRBJ1-2; v_call: TRBV5-1; clone_size: few; d_call: -
cdr3_nt: TGTGCCAGTAGTATCAGGGAAGGCGGCTACACCTTC; cdr3_aa: CASSIREGGYTF; j_call: TRBJ1-2; v_call: TRBV19; clone_size: -; d_call: -
cdr3_nt: TGTGCCAGCAGCAACCGGGAGCGTCCCTACGAGCAGTACTTC; cdr3_aa: CASSNRERPYEQYF; j_call: TRBJ2-7; v_call: TRBV7-9; clone_size: -; d_call: -
cdr3_nt: TGTGCCAGCAGCCCACCGAGTAGCGTGGGTGAGCAGTTCTTC; cdr3_aa: CASSPPSSVGEQFF; j_call: TRBJ2-1; v_call: TRBV28; clone_size: few; d_call: -